The TCR beta chain described here comes from a study of beta chain features in type 1 diabetes. Study-wide results and caveats: Significant though moderate, a shortening of TCRB CDR3s appeared in all four CD4+ subsets of Type 1 diabetes patients.

A remark on this clone: The antigen is not known.

The sequenced template was cDNA made from the entire isolated RNA. Some clones are missing from TCRdb's copy, which holds only in-frame ones; the method was immunoSEQ multiplex PCR. The sample carries a few hundred thousand clones, roughly 24% recorded once. The sequencing input was naive CD4+ T cells from blood. The TCR was taken from a woman in her 30s with type 1 diabetes.

CDR3 sequence reads: CAWSAAQELHTF. The CDR3 DNA sequence: TGTGCCTGGAGTGCGGCCCAGGAACTTCACACCTTC. The chain recombines TRBV30 with TRBJ1-2; no clear D. The CDR3 loop spans 12 amino acids. Germline V gives CDR1 GTSNPN, CDR2 SVGIG (reference sequence). Trimming cost V 1 base and J 12 bases, with 15 bases left between them.